This section outlines one T cell receptor (beta chain) sequence together with its context. Its target antigen remains unknown. It has no much larger one-base neighbor in the sample; base qualities were not kept. In the germline V gene, CDR1 corresponds to SGHRS and CDR2 to YFSETQ. Trimming takes 0 bases off V and 0 bases off J; junction bases not matched to a gene: 7. The CDR3 covers 17 residues, taking in both the cysteine and the phenylalanine. Only the CDR3 DNA is retained, 51 bases long and in frame from the first base. The immunoSEQ Assay was used to sequence TCRbeta CDR3 regions. After extraction, genomic DNA underwent amplification by bias-controlled multiplex PCR, followed by high-throughput sequencing. As for how the authors treated the data: Collapsing and filtering of sequences were performed to quantify the absolute abundance of each unique TCRbeta CDR3 region. T cell fraction was estimated by normalizing TCRbeta template counts to usable DNA, with usable DNA measured through amplification of reference genes found in all nucleated cells. Repertoire TCRs were annotated as SARS-CoV-2-specific when V gene, CDR3 amino acid sequence and J gene were exactly matched to a known reactive TCR set. The reference SARS-CoV-2 TCR set was obtained from MIRA and was filtered for enrichment in COVID-19-positive ImmuneCODE repertoires, whereby public or cross-reactive TCRs were removed. Using the MIRA antigens, annotated TCRs were further analysed by specific ORF or by position within an ORF. Depth was the summed frequency of annotated unique rearrangements, while breadth was defined as annotated unique rearrangements over total unique productive rearrangements. Two-sided Wilcoxon rank-sum tests were used to compare TCR breadth between groups. This is the immuneACCESS table as TCRdb keeps it, with only in-frame sequences that have V and J called. A part of the clones is gone; compared with another copy, unresolved V genes explain less than half, and the rest is unexplained. V, J and clone size are those of that table, while D and trimming were read from the DNA. The sample data list roughly 500,000 clones, and approximately 89% of these were observed just once. Together, the top ten hold approximately 2.5% of the sample.

The sample's treatment or condition label is to be understood as: roughly 20 received Ad26.COV2.S at low or high dose, single or two shots; about 5 received placebo; per-sample allocation not given. For vaccine and placebo recipients, repertoires were sequenced using samples collected on day 63 after the first injection. In Cohort 1b, 25 adults aged 18-55 years were enrolled at a single site in Boston, USA, between 29 July and 7 August 2020. Ad26.COV2.S was a replication-incompetent adenovirus type 26 vector expressing a prefusion-stabilized SARS-CoV-2 spike protein from the original Wuhan strain. This specimen belongs to a study of Ad26.COV2.S vaccination and SARS-CoV-2 variants (dated by TCRdb to about 2021). Looking at the study overall: Vaccine-arm donors came from COV1001, a multicentre, randomized, double-blind, placebo-controlled phase I-IIa trial of Ad26.COV2.S in healthy adults. Trial participants were randomized into five groups of five: low-dose or high-dose Ad26.COV2.S given once or twice, or placebo on both occasions. A total of around 32 samples were included in the TCR-sequenced set, comprising around 19 Ad26.COV2.S vaccine recipients, 5 placebo recipients and 8 SARS-CoV-2 convalescent individuals. Dosing of Ad26.COV2.S was intramuscular, at either 5x10^10 or 1x10^11 viral particles, delivered as one shot or as two shots spaced 56 days apart. TCRbeta repertoire sequencing was used to assess the specificity and breadth of SARS-CoV-2-reactive T cell receptors after Ad26.COV2.S vaccination. Investigators remained blinded to trial group allocation during experiments and outcome assessment.

General conclusions and limits of the study: The authors noted that the TCR breadth and depth analyses may have underestimated total T cell responses. Ad26.COV2.S recipients had higher spike-specific TCR breadth than placebo recipients (P = 0.0014). Vaccine and placebo recipients had comparable non-spike TCR breadth, which fits with the vaccine containing only spike. After vaccination, spike-specific CD8+ and CD4+ T cell responses were reported to show substantial breadth. The study was not powered to compare responses between vaccine doses or regimens.

Sequencing was performed on peripheral blood, taken in a trial of Ad26.COV2.S vaccine versus placebo. This TCR was sampled from a person aged 18 to 65 who received the Ad26.COV2.S COVID-19 vaccine or a placebo. Recombination linked TRBV5-1 to TRBJ2-7; 9 of the junction bases match TRBD2. The base sequence is TGCGCCAGCAGCTTGGGGCTAGCGGGGTTCCCCTCCTACGAGCAGTACTTC. This encodes CASSLGLAGFPSYEQYF.